Listed below are T cell receptor beta chains from one sample, sequenced in a study of T-cell memory formation after mild COVID-19. MiXCR was run by TCRdb on the 5' RACE reads, yielding one entry per CDR3 protein. The table lists around 190,000 distinct CDR3 sequences, about 18% of them singletons. The sample was PBMCs or a T cell subset sorted from them (not recorded which). Receptor source: a man between 18 and 35 years old who had mild COVID-19 (a few samples of this study predate the infection). Cell type and time point are not known. Each CDR3 is given with its conserved first and last residue. The order of the fields is D gene, clone size, J gene, V gene, CDR3 protein, CDR3 DNA. D genes are given only for firm matches. Clone size is shown for a subset of rows, as once, few, many or a class of expanded clone.

>-|-|TRBJ1-2|TRBV15
CATSRGGTDPAGYTF
TGTGCCACCAGCAGAGGAGGGACCGACCCCGCTGGCTACACCTTC
>-|-|TRBJ2-3|TRBV7-9
CASSLPGAADTQYF
TGTGCCAGCAGCTTACCCGGGGCAGCTGATACGCAGTATTTT
>-|-|TRBJ1-2|TRBV7-2
CASSGNWEGGYTF
TGTGCCAGCAGCGGTAACTGGGAGGGAGGCTACACCTTC
>-|-|TRBJ1-3|TRBV20-1
CSARDGIGDTIYF
TGCAGTGCTAGAGACGGAATTGGTGACACCATATATTTT
>-|once|TRBJ2-3|TRBV5-1
CASTALGTTSDTQYF
TGCGCCAGCACCGCGCTGGGAACCACCTCGGATACGCAGTATTTT
>-|few|TRBJ2-3|TRBV5-1
CASSFGYRDTQYF
TGCGCCAGCAGCTTCGGTTACAGGGATACGCAGTATTTT
>-|few|TRBJ1-6|TRBV4-3
CASSQEANSPLHF
TGCGCCAGCAGCCAAGAAGCTAATTCACCCCTCCACTTT
>TRBD1|many|TRBJ1-2|TRBV6-2/TRBV6-3
CASRTTGTGHYGYTF
TGTGCCAGCAGAACCACCGGGACAGGTCACTATGGCTACACCTTC
>-|few|TRBJ1-1|TRBV2
CASSVRVQEQAFF
TGTGCCAGCAGTGTAAGGGTACAGGAACAGGCTTTCTTT
>-|few|TRBJ1-2|TRBV3-1
CASSQSQGSYGYTF
TGTGCCAGCAGCCAAAGTCAGGGATCCTATGGCTACACCTTC
>-|few|TRBJ2-2|TRBV18
CASNTGTNTGELFF
TGTGCCAGCAACACCGGGACCAACACCGGGGAGCTGTTTTTT
>-|-|TRBJ2-7|TRBV6-2/TRBV6-3
CASSYLGGGTYEQYF
TGTGCCAGCAGTTACTTGGGAGGGGGAACCTACGAGCAGTACTTC
>-|-|TRBJ2-5|TRBV5-1
CASRSLGGGETQYF
TGCGCCAGCAGATCCCTAGGCGGGGGCGAGACCCAGTACTTC
>-|few|TRBJ2-2|TRBV30
CAWRSPGPNTGELFF
TGTGCCTGGAGATCGCCGGGACCGAACACCGGGGAGCTGTTTTTT
>-|few|TRBJ1-2|TRBV5-6
CASSLAGRVVYGYTF
TGTGCCAGCAGCTTGGCGGGACGCGTAGTCTATGGCTACACCTTC
>-|-|TRBJ2-5|TRBV7-8
CASSPRTPPETQYF
TGTGCCAGCAGCCCCCGGACCCCCCCGGAGACCCAGTACTTC
>TRBD1|once|TRBJ1-5|TRBV7-2
CASRYSGTDSNQPQHF
TGTGCCAGCAGGTACTCGGGGACAGATAGCAATCAGCCCCAGCATTTT
>TRBD1|few|TRBJ2-5|TRBV2
CAQRTGKETQYF
TGTGCCCAACGGACAGGGAAGGAGACCCAGTACTTC
>TRBD2|-|TRBJ2-1|TRBV27
CASSTNGGKQFF
TGTGCCAGCAGTACTAACGGGGGGAAGCAGTTCTTC
>-|-|TRBJ2-2|TRBV4-1
CASTGTSNTGELFF
TGCGCCAGCACCGGGACATCGAACACCGGGGAGCTGTTTTTT
>-|-|TRBJ2-5|TRBV3-1
CASSRSPQETQYF
TGTGCCAGCAGCCGCAGCCCCCAAGAGACCCAGTACTTC
>-|-|TRBJ1-6|TRBV6-5
CASSYGQGNVSPLHF
TGTGCCAGCAGTTACGGTCAGGGGAACGTTTCACCCCTCCACTTT
>-|many|TRBJ2-1|TRBV5-1
CASSLGYEQFF
TGCGCCAGCAGCTTGGGCTACGAGCAGTTCTTC
>-|few|TRBJ2-6|TRBV5-1
CASGRGGGANVLTF
TGCGCCAGCGGCAGGGGCGGCGGGGCCAACGTCCTGACTTTC
>TRBD1|few|TRBJ2-3|TRBV7-9
CASSSGTGGRGDTQYF
TGTGCCAGCAGCTCCGGGACAGGGGGCCGAGGAGATACGCAGTATTTT
>-|-|TRBJ1-3|TRBV10-3
CAISESQNTIYF
TGTGCCATCAGTGAGTCCCAAAACACCATATATTTT
>-|few|TRBJ2-5|TRBV6-5
CASSYAGTRAGQETQYF
TGTGCCAGCAGTTACGCCGGGACCCGCGCGGGGCAAGAGACCCAGTACTTC
>-|many|TRBJ1-2|TRBV15
CATSRAGFNYGYTF
TGTGCCACCAGCAGAGCCGGCTTTAACTATGGCTACACCTTC
>TRBD1|once|TRBJ2-1|TRBV7-9
CASSPSIGQGRHEQFF
TGTGCCAGCAGCCCAAGTATCGGACAGGGGAGACATGAGCAGTTCTTC
>-|-|TRBJ1-1|TRBV28
CASSGGGGRLNTEAFF
TGTGCCAGCAGTGGCGGCGGGGGACGCCTGAACACTGAAGCTTTCTTT
>-|-|TRBJ1-3|TRBV5-1
CASSLAGVGNTIYF
TGCGCCAGCAGCTTGGCCGGGGTTGGAAACACCATATATTTT
>-|-|TRBJ2-7|TRBV2
CASYRADEQYF
TGTGCCAGCTATCGGGCAGACGAGCAGTACTTC